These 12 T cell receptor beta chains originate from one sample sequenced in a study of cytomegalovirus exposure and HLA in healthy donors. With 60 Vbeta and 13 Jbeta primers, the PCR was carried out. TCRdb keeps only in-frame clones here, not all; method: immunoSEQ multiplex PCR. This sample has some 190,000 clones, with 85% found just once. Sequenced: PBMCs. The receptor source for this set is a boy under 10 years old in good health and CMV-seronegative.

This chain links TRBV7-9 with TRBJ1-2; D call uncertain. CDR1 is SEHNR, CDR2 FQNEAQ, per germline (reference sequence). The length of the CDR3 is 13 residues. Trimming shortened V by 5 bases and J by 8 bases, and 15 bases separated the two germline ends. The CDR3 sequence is CASSPGSVNGYTF. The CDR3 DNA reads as TGTGCCAGCAGCCCCGGGTCGGTAAACGGCTACACCTTC.

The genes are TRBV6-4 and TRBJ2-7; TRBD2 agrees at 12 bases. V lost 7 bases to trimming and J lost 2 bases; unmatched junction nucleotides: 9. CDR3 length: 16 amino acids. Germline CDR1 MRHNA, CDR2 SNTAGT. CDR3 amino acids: CASNFALAGGAYEQYF. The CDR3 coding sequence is TGTGCCAGCAACTTCGCCCTAGCGGGGGGGGCCTACGAGCAGTACTTC.

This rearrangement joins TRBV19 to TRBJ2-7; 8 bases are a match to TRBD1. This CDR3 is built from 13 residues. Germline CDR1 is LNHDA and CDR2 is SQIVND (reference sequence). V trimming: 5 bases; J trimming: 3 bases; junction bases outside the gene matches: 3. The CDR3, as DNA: TGTGCCAGTAGTCTTGGACAGGGCTACGAGCAGTACGTC. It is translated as CASSLGQGYEQYV.

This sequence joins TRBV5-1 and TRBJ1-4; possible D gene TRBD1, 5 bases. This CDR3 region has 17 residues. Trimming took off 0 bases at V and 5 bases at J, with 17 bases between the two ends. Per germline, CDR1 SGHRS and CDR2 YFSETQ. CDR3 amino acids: CASSLGIRGRGNEKLFF. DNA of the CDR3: TGCGCCAGCAGCTTGGGGATCAGAGGGAGGGGCAATGAAAAACTGTTTTTT.

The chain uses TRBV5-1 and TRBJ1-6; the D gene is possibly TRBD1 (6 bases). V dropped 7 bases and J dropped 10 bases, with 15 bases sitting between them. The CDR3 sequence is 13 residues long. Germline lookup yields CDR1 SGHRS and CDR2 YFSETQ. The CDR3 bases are TGCGCCAGCTCCGGGACACAAAACTCACCCCTCCACTTT. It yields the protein CASSGTQNSPLHF.

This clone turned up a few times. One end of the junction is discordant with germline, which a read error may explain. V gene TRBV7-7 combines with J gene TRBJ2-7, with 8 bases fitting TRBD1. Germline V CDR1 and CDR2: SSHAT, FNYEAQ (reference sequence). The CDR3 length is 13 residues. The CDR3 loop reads CASSSDREGEQYF. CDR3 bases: TGTGCTAGCAGCTCGGACAGGGAAGGAGAGCAGTACTTC.

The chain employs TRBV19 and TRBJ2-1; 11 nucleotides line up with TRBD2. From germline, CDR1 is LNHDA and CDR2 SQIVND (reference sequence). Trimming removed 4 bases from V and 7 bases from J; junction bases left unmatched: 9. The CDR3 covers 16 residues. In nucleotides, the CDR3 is TGTGCCAGTAGTACCTTAGCGGGAGGGCCGGGAAATGAGCAGTTCTTC. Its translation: CASSTLAGGPGNEQFF.

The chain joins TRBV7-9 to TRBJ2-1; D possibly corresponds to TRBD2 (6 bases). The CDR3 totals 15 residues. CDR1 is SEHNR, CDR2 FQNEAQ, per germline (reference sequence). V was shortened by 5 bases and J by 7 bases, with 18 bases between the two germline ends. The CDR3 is CASSPRGGRDNEQFF. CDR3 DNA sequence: TGTGCCAGCAGCCCGCGGGGCGGCAGGGATAATGAGCAGTTCTTC.

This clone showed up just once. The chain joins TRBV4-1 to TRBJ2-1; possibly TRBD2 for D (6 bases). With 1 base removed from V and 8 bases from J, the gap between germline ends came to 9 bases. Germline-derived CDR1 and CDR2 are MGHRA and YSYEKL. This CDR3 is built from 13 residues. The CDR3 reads CASSQGRDDEQFF. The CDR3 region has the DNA TGCGCCAGCAGCCAAGGGAGGGACGATGAGCAGTTCTTC.

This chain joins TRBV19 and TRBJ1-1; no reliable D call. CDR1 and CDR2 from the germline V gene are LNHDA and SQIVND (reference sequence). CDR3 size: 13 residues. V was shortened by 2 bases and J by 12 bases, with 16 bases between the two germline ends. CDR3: CASSITPVAATFF. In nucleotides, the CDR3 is TGTGCCAGTAGTATAACGCCCGTTGCGGCAACTTTCTTT.

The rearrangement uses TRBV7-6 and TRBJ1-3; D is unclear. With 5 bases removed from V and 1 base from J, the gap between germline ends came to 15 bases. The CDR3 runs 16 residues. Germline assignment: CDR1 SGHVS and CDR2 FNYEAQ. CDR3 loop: CASSDLRGSSGNTIYF. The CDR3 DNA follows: TGTGCCAGCAGCGACCTAAGAGGGTCTTCTGGAAACACCATATATTTT.

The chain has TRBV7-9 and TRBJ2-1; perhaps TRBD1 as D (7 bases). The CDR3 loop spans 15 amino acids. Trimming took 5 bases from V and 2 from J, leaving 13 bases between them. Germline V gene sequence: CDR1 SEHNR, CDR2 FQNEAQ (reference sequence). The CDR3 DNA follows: TGTGCCAGCAGCGCCTCAGGGGGGCCCTACAATGAGCAGTTCTTC. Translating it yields CASSASGGPYNEQFF.